What follows is one TCR beta chain and its context. The antigen is not known. The table came from immunoSEQ multiplex PCR; TCRdb's copy has only in-frame clones and leaves some out. The sample consists of roughly 30,000 clones, about 77% of them appearing once. This sample stems from a study of radiotherapy plus CTLA-4 blockade in lung cancer. On the study more broadly: Patients showed objective responses in about 20% of cases, and disease control was achieved by approximately 33%.

Regarding the study as a whole: Response was reportedly best predicted by early blood T cell clone dynamics, with interferon-beta. Expansion of tumor-derived TCR clones was observed in blood after radiotherapy plus ipilimumab.

The sample was peripheral blood, taken from a patient treated with radiotherapy plus ipilimumab. This TCR came from a human donor with non-small cell lung cancer that progressed on radiotherapy plus ipilimumab.

CDR3 residues: CASSEIGELFF. The DNA of the CDR3 is TGTGCCAGCAGCGAAATAGGGGAGCTGTTTTTT. The gene calls are TRBV6-6 and TRBJ2-2; D is unclear. This CDR3 has 11 residues. V lost 6 bases and J lost 8, with 7 bases in between. From germline, CDR1 is MNHNY and CDR2 SVGAGI (reference sequence).